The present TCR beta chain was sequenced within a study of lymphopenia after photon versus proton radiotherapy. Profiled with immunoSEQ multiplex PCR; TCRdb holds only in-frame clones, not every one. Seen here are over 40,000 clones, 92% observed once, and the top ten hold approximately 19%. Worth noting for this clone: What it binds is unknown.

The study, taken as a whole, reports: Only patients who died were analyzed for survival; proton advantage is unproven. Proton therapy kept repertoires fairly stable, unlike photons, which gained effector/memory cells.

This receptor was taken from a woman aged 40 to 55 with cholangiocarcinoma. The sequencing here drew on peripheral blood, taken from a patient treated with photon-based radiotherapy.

The CDR3: CASRQGAYSTEAFF. The CDR3, as DNA: TGTGCCAGCAGGCAGGGGGCCTACAGCACTGAAGCTTTCTTT. The rearrangement links TRBV27 to TRBJ1-1, with 8 bases matching TRBD1. This CDR3 region has 14 residues. V lost 6 bases to trimming and J lost 4 bases; unmatched junction nucleotides: 7. Germline V gives CDR1 MNHEY, CDR2 SMNVEV (reference sequence).